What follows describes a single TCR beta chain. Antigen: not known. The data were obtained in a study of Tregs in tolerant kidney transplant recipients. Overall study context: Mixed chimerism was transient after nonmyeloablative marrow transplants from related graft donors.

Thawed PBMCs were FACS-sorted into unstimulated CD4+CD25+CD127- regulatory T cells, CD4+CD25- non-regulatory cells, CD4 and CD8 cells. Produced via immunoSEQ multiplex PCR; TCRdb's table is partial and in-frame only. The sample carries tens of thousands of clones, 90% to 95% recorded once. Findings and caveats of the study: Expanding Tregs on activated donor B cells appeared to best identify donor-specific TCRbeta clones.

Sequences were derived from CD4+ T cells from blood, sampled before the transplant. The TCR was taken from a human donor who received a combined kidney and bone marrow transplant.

CDR3 sequence reads: CASSPIPGQGAGSTDTQYF. The CDR3 DNA follows: TGCGCCAGCAGCCCCATACCGGGACAGGGGGCTGGCAGCACAGATACGCAGTATTTT. The chain is built from TRBV5-1 and TRBJ2-3; the match to TRBD1 covers 12 bases. This CDR3 has 19 amino acids. Germline V gene data show CDR1 as SGHRS and CDR2 as YFSETQ. V shed 4 bases and J 0 bases; nucleotides not matched to a gene: 12.